The 23 T cell receptor beta chains below come from one sample, sequenced in a study of T cell changes during pregnancy in multiple sclerosis. Generated by immunoSEQ multiplex PCR, the TCRdb table keeps only in-frame clones and is missing some. The sample consists of fewer than 20,000 clones, about nine tenths of them appearing once. Sequencing was performed on CD8+ T cells from peripheral blood mononuclear cells, taken in the third trimester of pregnancy. The receptor set was obtained from a female donor in good health, enrolled as a control in a pregnancy study.

CDR3 DNA: TGTGCCAGCCCTGGGGGGAGCGGGGGTTGGACAGATACGCAGTATTTT. Protein: CASPGGSGGWTDTQYF. The V and J genes are TRBV21-1 and TRBJ2-3; the D segment call TRBD2 is taken from the table without a DNA check. TRBV21-1 is a listed pseudogene. This CDR3 is 16 amino acids long.

The count of this clone is one. CDR3 sequence: CASSHRAPYGYTF. CDR3 bases: TGTGCCAGCAGCCACAGGGCCCCCTATGGCTACACCTTC. V usage is TRBV5-6 and J usage is TRBJ1-2; D might be TRBD1 (6 bases). Germline-derived CDR1 and CDR2 are SGHDT and YYEEEE. V lost 4 bases and J 4 bases, leaving 11 bases between the germline ends. This CDR3 has 13 residues.

This rearrangement joins TRBV6-4 to TRBJ2-1; 8 nucleotides match TRBD2. The CDR3 loop spans 14 amino acids. Germline trimming cut 5 bases from V and 7 bases from J; bases unmatched to any gene: 7. CDR1 MRHNA and CDR2 SNTAGT come from the germline V gene. CDR3 sequence: CASSSAGDMNEQFF. The CDR3 DNA follows: TGTGCCAGCAGTTCAGCGGGAGATATGAATGAGCAGTTCTTC.

The J gene is TRBJ1-2, the V gene TRBV7-8; 10 positions agree with TRBD1. With 4 bases clipped from V and 10 bases from J, the junction kept 6 bases outside the gene matches. The CDR3 length is 13 residues. Germline V gives CDR1 SGHVS, CDR2 FQNEAQ. The CDR3 nucleotides are TGTGCCAGCAGCTCCGGGGGGACAGGGGACTACACCTTC. Protein: CASSSGGTGDYTF.

The chain recombines TRBV4-3 with TRBJ2-1; 8 bases are shared with TRBD2. The CDR3 length is 16 residues. Germline V gene sequence: CDR1 LGHNA, CDR2 YSLEER. The trim removed 0 bases at V and 4 bases at J, leaving 5 bases unmatched. CDR3 DNA: TGCGCCAGCAGCCAAGATCGCGCTAGCGGGTACAATGAGCAGTTCTTC. It is translated as CASSQDRASGYNEQFF.

This chain uses TRBV5-6 with TRBJ2-7; tentatively, D is TRBD1 (5 bases). Trimming stripped 7 bases from V and 3 bases from J, with 17 bases between. CDR3 length: 14 residues. Germline CDR1 reads SGHDT; CDR2 reads YYEEEE. The CDR3 coding sequence is TGTGCCAGCGCTACGATGCAGGGTATCTACGAGCAGTACTTC. Amino acids: CASATMQGIYEQYF.

The chain has TRBV11-2 and TRBJ2-1, with 13 bases matching TRBD2. The germline V gene has CDR1 SGHAT and CDR2 FQNNGV. The CDR3 totals 16 residues. V dropped 5 bases and J dropped 8; count of bases not matched to a gene: 9. The CDR3, as DNA: TGTGCCAGCAGCCCGGGACTAGCGGGGTTAGGGTATGAGCAGTTCTTC. This encodes CASSPGLAGLGYEQFF.

The chain recombines TRBV4-3 with TRBJ2-7; 14 bases match TRBD2. There are 16 residues in the CDR3. The V gene end was trimmed by 0 bases and the J gene end by 7 bases; junction bases not matched to a gene: 5. CDR1 and CDR2 (germline): LGHNA, YSLEER. DNA for the CDR3: TGCGCCAGCAGCCAAGAGGTGGGACTAGCGGGAGTTGAGCAGTACTTC. Translated: CASSQEVGLAGVEQYF.

This rearrangement joins TRBV7-9 to TRBJ2-1, with 8 nucleotides matching TRBD1. The CDR3 is 15 residues long. CDR1 is SEHNR, CDR2 FQNEAQ, per germline (reference sequence). V was pared by 5 bases and J by 2 bases, with 5 bases of the junction left unmatched. The CDR3 loop is CASSQTGEAYNEQFF. In DNA, the CDR3 is TGTGCCAGCAGCCAGACAGGGGAGGCCTACAATGAGCAGTTCTTC.

The CDR3 is CASSSGQGIQPQHF. The CDR3 DNA follows: TGTGCCAGCAGCTCGGGACAGGGGATTCAGCCCCAGCATTTT. This chain joins TRBV11-2 and TRBJ1-5; 10 nucleotides agree with TRBD1. Germline V lookup: CDR1 SGHAT, CDR2 FQNNGV. This CDR3 is built from 14 residues. V lost 4 bases and J lost 6; bases outside the gene matches: 3.

The V and J genes are TRBV7-5 and TRBJ2-7; TRBD1, the D gene given by the table, was not confirmed from the DNA. TRBV7-5 is recorded as a pseudogene. This CDR3 has 16 residues. CDR3 residues: CVRSLARLQGAWEQYF. Written as DNA, the CDR3 is TGTGTCAGAAGCTTAGCGAGGCTACAGGGGGCGTGGGAGCAGTACTTC.

This chain links TRBV29-1 with TRBJ1-4; possible D gene TRBD1, 6 bases. Germline CDR1 is SQVTM and CDR2 is ANQGSEA. The CDR3 runs 11 residues. V dropped 7 bases and J dropped 8 bases, with 11 bases sitting between them. This chain's CDR3 is CSGRQGEKLFF. The CDR3, as DNA: TGCAGCGGCCGGCAGGGGGAAAAACTGTTTTTT. The entire variable domain, with the rest obtained from reference TRBV29-1 and TRBJ1-4, is as follows: SAVISQKPSRDICQRGTSLTIQCQVDSQVTMMFWYRQQPGQSLTLIATANQGSEATYESGFVIDKFPISRPNLTFSTLTVSNMSPEDSSIYLCSGRQGEKLFFGSGTQLSVL.

The CDR3 loop reads CASSFGDRAYEQFF. The CDR3 region has the DNA TGTGCCAGCAGTTTTGGGGACAGGGCATATGAGCAGTTCTTC. The chain uses TRBV28 and TRBJ2-1, with 9 bases matching TRBD1. The CDR3 totals 14 residues. V shed 3 bases and J 8 bases; nucleotides not matched to a gene: 5. The V gene's germline CDR1 is MDHEN and CDR2 SYDVKM.

V and J are TRBV7-6 and TRBJ2-2; 8 bases match TRBD1. CDR1 is SGHVS and CDR2 is FNYEAQ in the germline V gene. V trimming: 5 bases; J trimming: 3 bases; junction bases outside the gene matches: 14. The CDR3 has 18 residues. For the CDR3, the DNA is TGTGCCAGCAGCCCCCTGGCGGGCACAGGGGGTGACACCGGGGAGCTGTTTTTT. Its translation: CASSPLAGTGGDTGELFF.

This sequence joins TRBV27 and TRBJ2-3; TRBD2 matches 9 bases. The length of the CDR3 is 15 residues. The germline V gene has CDR1 MNHEY and CDR2 SMNVEV (reference sequence). V was pared by 4 bases and J by 6 bases, with 8 bases of the junction left unmatched. The DNA of the CDR3 is TGTGCCAGCAGTTCCGGGACTAGCCCTCAGGATACGCAGTATTTT. Its protein is CASSSGTSPQDTQYF.

V usage is TRBV6-5 and J usage is TRBJ2-3, with D possibly TRBD2 on 6 matching bases. Trimming shortened V by 4 bases and J by 2 bases, and 16 bases separated the two germline ends. Germline V CDR1 and CDR2: MNHEY, SVGAGI. The CDR3 contains 16 residues. CDR3 nucleotides: TGTGCCAGCAGTTTCGCGGGGTCCTCCGCCACAGATACGCAGTATTTT. Its protein product is CASSFAGSSATDTQYF.

The rearrangement joins TRBV29-1 to TRBJ2-2; no reliable D call. This CDR3 spans 13 amino acids. V lost 6 bases and J lost 1, with 9 bases in between. Germline V lookup: CDR1 SQVTM, CDR2 ANQGSEA. CDR3 DNA sequence: TGCAGCGTCCTCAGTGGGAACACCGGGGAGCTGTTTTTT. As protein: CSVLSGNTGELFF.

V and J are TRBV9 and TRBJ2-1; 11 bases are a match to TRBD2. The ends lost 3 bases at V and 5 bases at J; junction bases unmatched: 10. The germline gives CDR1 SGDLS, CDR2 YYNGEE. The CDR3 is 17 residues long. The CDR3 sequence: CASSASPTSGDHNEQFF. CDR3 DNA sequence: TGTGCCAGCAGCGCCTCACCGACTAGCGGGGACCACAATGAGCAGTTCTTC.

This CDR3 is CATSREGGGPYNEQFF. Written as DNA, the CDR3 is TGTGCCACCAGCAGAGAAGGGGGGGGCCCCTACAATGAGCAGTTCTTC. The chain carries TRBV15 and TRBJ2-1; perhaps TRBD2 as D (7 bases). Between the trimmed V and J ends, which lost 0 bases and 2 bases, there was a span of 11 bases. Germline V gene sequence: CDR1 LNHNV, CDR2 YYDKDF (reference sequence). The CDR3 loop spans 16 amino acids.

This chain uses TRBV2 with TRBJ2-2, with D possibly TRBD2 on 5 matching bases. The CDR3 is 13 amino acids. CDR1 and CDR2 (germline): SNHLY, FYNNEI. V was pared by 5 bases and J by 7 bases, with 11 bases between. The CDR3 loop reads CASSQTTLGELFF. CDR3 DNA sequence: TGTGCCAGCAGTCAGACTACCCTCGGGGAGCTGTTTTTT.

This sequence joins TRBV6-1 and TRBJ1-2; D unresolved. The ends were cut back, 3 bases at V and 4 bases at J, with 9 bases in the middle. This CDR3 has 13 residues. The germline CDR1 and CDR2 sequences are MNHNS and SASEGT. CDR3 DNA: TGTGCCAGCAGTGACGGCCGGGGCTATGGCTACACCTTC. This sequence encodes CASSDGRGYGYTF.

The CDR3 DNA is TGTGCCAGCAGTTCGAGGGTGATTGGAAGCGAGCAGTACTTC. This codes for CASSSRVIGSEQYF. This chain links TRBV27 with TRBJ2-7; D might be TRBD2 (5 bases). V was cut by 4 bases and J by 6 bases, with 16 bases left in between. The CDR3 contains 14 residues. The germline CDR1 and CDR2 sequences are MNHEY and SMNVEV (reference sequence).

The chain recombines TRBV27 with TRBJ2-1; no definite D call. Germline CDR1 reads MNHEY; CDR2 reads SMNVEV (reference sequence). The CDR3 spans 13 residues. V gave up 0 bases and J gave up 8 bases, with 8 bases separating them. The CDR3 loop reads CASSLSAFYEQFF. For the CDR3, the DNA is TGTGCCAGCAGTTTATCGGCCTTCTATGAGCAGTTCTTC.